What follows are 20 T cell receptor beta chains derived from one specimen sequenced in a study of early T cells in non-severe SARS-CoV-2 infection. A single record per CDR3 protein comes from TCRdb applying MiXCR to the 5' RACE reads. This sample has tens of thousands of distinct CDR3 sequences, with approximately 7.1% found just once. Sequencing was performed on whole blood. These receptors all stem from an adult who was a healthcare worker with PCR-confirmed SARS-CoV-2 infection or an uninfected control (not recorded which).

The chain joins TRBV11-2 to TRBJ1-1; no reliable D call. This CDR3 comprises 14 residues. V dropped 3 bases and J dropped 5 bases, with 13 bases sitting between them. Germline assignment: CDR1 SGHAT and CDR2 FQNNGV. The CDR3 is CASSLYKGGTEAFF. CDR3 DNA sequence: TGTGCCAGCAGCTTGTATAAGGGAGGGACTGAAGCTTTCTTT.

This clonotype has ten or more counts. The CDR3 sequence is CASSEARSSYNEQFF. The CDR3 DNA is TGTGCCAGCAGTGAAGCCAGGAGCTCCTACAATGAGCAGTTCTTC. This sequence joins TRBV2 and TRBJ2-1; D remains unclear. The germline V and J ends were trimmed by 0 bases and 0 bases, with 6 bases remaining between them. CDR1 is SNHLY, CDR2 FYNNEI, per germline. There are 15 residues in the CDR3.

V gene TRBV19 combines with J gene TRBJ2-6; 10 bases are shared with TRBD1. The length of the CDR3 is 17 residues. V was pared by 4 bases and J by 3 bases, with 6 bases of the junction left unmatched. In germline, CDR1 is LNHDA, CDR2 SQIVND (reference sequence). The CDR3 DNA is TGTGCCAGTAGTACCGGGACAGGGGTCTTTGGGGCCAACGTCCTGACTTTC. This encodes CASSTGTGVFGANVLTF.

This clonotype rates as medium-sized. J is TRBJ1-5 and V is TRBV2; 8 nucleotides match TRBD1. This CDR3 is 16 amino acids long. J was trimmed by 1 base and V by 6 bases; bases with no gene match: 8. The germline CDR1 and CDR2 sequences are SNHLY and FYNNEI. The CDR3 DNA reads TGTGCCAGCAGAGATCCGGGACAGGCGAGCAATCAGCCCCAGCATTTT. It codes for CASRDPGQASNQPQHF.

This clonotype was counted at least ten times. CDR3 region: CASSYGFDRRGIYGNQPQHF. CDR3 nucleotides: TGTGCCAGCAGTTACGGATTCGACAGGAGGGGGATTTATGGCAATCAGCCCCAGCATTTT. The chain carries TRBV6-6 and TRBJ1-5; D perhaps matches TRBD1 (6 bases). Germline V gene data show CDR1 as MNHNY and CDR2 as SVGAGI (reference sequence). The ends were cut back, 2 bases at V and 2 bases at J, with 25 bases in the middle. The CDR3 length is 20 residues.

This clonotype has just one count. The chain couples TRBV11-2 to TRBJ1-2; D not certain. This CDR3 contains 13 residues. CDR1 is SGHAT, CDR2 FQNNGV, per germline. V was cut by 1 base and J by 13 bases, with 16 bases left in between. The CDR3 nucleotides are TGTGCCAGCAGCTTAGGCCAGACAACGACCTGCACCTTC. Its translation: CASSLGQTTTCTF.

This clonotype showed up just a few times. This chain joins TRBV7-9 and TRBJ2-7, with D maybe TRBD2 (5 bases). Germline loops: CDR1 SEHNR, CDR2 FQNEAQ (reference sequence). The CDR3 has 14 residues. V was pared by 5 bases and J by 0 bases, with 11 bases between. For the CDR3, the DNA is TGTGCCAGCAGCCACGGACTGAGCTCCTACGAGCAGTACTTC. This sequence encodes CASSHGLSSYEQYF.

V gene TRBV2 combines with J gene TRBJ1-4, with 7 nucleotides matching TRBD1. Germline loops: CDR1 SNHLY, CDR2 FYNNEI. The V gene end was trimmed by 3 bases and the J gene end by 7 bases; junction bases not matched to a gene: 5. CDR3 length: 14 amino acids. CDR3 sequence (DNA): TGTGCCAGCAGTGACGGGACAGCTCTTGAAAAACTGTTTTTT. Amino acid sequence: CASSDGTALEKLFF.

The gene calls are TRBV9 and TRBJ2-7; D ambiguous. Germline-derived CDR1 and CDR2 are SGDLS and YYNGEE. Trimming left V 0 bases short and J 7 bases short, with 23 bases between. The length of the CDR3 is 17 residues. The CDR3 coding sequence is TGTGCCAGCAGCGTAGGGCCCCATGCGGTTCCTGCAGAGGAGCAGTACTTC. Its translation is CASSVGPHAVPAEEQYF.

This clonotype came up a few times. The chain has TRBV20-1 and TRBJ2-7; 9 nucleotides align to TRBD1. The trim removed 5 bases at V and 3 bases at J, leaving 5 bases unmatched. The CDR3 has 13 residues. Germline CDR1 reads DFQATT; CDR2 reads SNEGSKA (reference sequence). DNA of the CDR3: TGCAGTGCTGTCCCGGACAGGGGCTACGAGCAGTACTTC. Translated: CSAVPDRGYEQYF.

This clonotype is labeled medium-sized. The chain links TRBV2 to TRBJ2-2; D is perhaps TRBD1 (7 bases). Germline CDR1 reads SNHLY; CDR2 reads FYNNEI. The CDR3 runs to 14 residues. Trimming removed 9 bases from V and 6 bases from J, with 17 bases in between. The CDR3 DNA sequence: TGTGCCAGGGAGGGGGCGGCCGGCGCCGGGGAGCTGTTTTTT. The encoded protein is CAREGAAGAGELFF.

This clonotype was detected many times. V and J are TRBV6-2 or TRBV6-3 and TRBJ1-2; D is undetermined. CDR1 and CDR2 (germline): MNHEY, SVGEGT. Trimming shortened V by 2 bases and J by 6 bases, and 13 bases separated the two germline ends. There are 14 residues in the CDR3. The CDR3 nucleotides are TGTGCCAGCAGTTACCTTAGGATACGGAATGGCTACACCTTC. Protein product: CASSYLRIRNGYTF.

The rearrangement joins TRBV15 to TRBJ2-5; D is tentatively TRBD1 or TRBD2 (6 bases each). Germline CDR1 and CDR2: LNHNV and YYDKDF (reference sequence). V was clipped by 0 bases and J by 6 bases, with 17 bases between them. The CDR3 is made up of 16 amino acids. CDR3 nucleotide sequence: TGTGCCACCAGCAGAGATAGTACAGGGAGGAGGAAGACCCAGTACTTC. It translates to CATSRDSTGRRKTQYF.

This clonotype was seen many times. The chain recombines TRBV28 with TRBJ2-1; TRBD1 is a possible D gene (5 bases). Germline loops: CDR1 MDHEN, CDR2 SYDVKM. The V gene lost 7 bases and the J gene lost 6 bases, with 10 bases spanning the gap. The CDR3 spans 12 residues. DNA of the CDR3: TGTGCCAGCAATCCAGGGTTCAATGAGCAGTTCTTC. Protein sequence: CASNPGFNEQFF.

The gene calls are TRBV19 and TRBJ2-1; the match to TRBD2 covers 9 bases. The CDR3 spans 16 residues. V shed 0 bases, J shed 7 bases, and the junction held 7 bases outside the gene matches. Germline V gene data show CDR1 as LNHDA and CDR2 as SQIVND (reference sequence). The CDR3 sequence: CASSIDLAGAQNEQFF. CDR3 nucleotides: TGTGCCAGTAGTATAGATTTAGCGGGGGCCCAAAATGAGCAGTTCTTC.

The table lists this clonotype with a few counts. V and J are TRBV12-3 or TRBV12-4 and TRBJ1-1, with 12 bases aligning to TRBD1. The CDR3 is 16 residues long. The V and J ends lost 5 bases and 1 base, in that order; junction bases with no gene match: 5. In DNA form, the CDR3 reads TGTGCCAGCAGTCCGGGACAGGGGGCCGGGAACACTGAAGCTTTCTTT. Its translation is CASSPGQGAGNTEAFF.

This clonotype appeared many times. The chain is built from TRBV2 and TRBJ1-1; perhaps TRBD1 as D (5 bases). This CDR3 has 16 residues. V dropped 7 bases and J dropped 0 bases, with 18 bases sitting between them. CDR1 and CDR2 (germline): SNHLY, FYNNEI. The CDR3 DNA is TGTGCCAGCATCCCGAGGGGAGGGCGAATGAACACTGAAGCTTTCTTT. This codes for CASIPRGGRMNTEAFF. The full variable domain, rest sourced from reference TRBV2 and TRBJ1-1, is EPEVTQTPSHQVTQMGQEVILRCVPISNHLYFYWYRQILGQKVEFLVSFYNNEISEKSEIFDDQFSVERPDGSNFTLKIRSTKLEDSAMYFCASIPRGGRMNTEAFFGQGTRLTVV.

This clonotype has a handful of counts. This rearrangement joins TRBV7-2 to TRBJ2-1; 11 bases align to TRBD2. CDR1 SGHTA and CDR2 FQGNSA come from the germline V gene. CDR3 length equals 14 residues. J was trimmed by 6 bases and V by 3 bases; bases with no gene match: 1. This CDR3 is CASSFSGGANEQFF. Written as DNA, the CDR3 is TGTGCCAGCAGCTTTAGCGGGGGGGCCAATGAGCAGTTCTTC.

This clonotype appeared many times. The chain links TRBV5-1 to TRBJ1-1, with D tentatively TRBD1 (5 bases). CDR3 length: 13 residues. V lost 0 bases and J lost 8, with 11 bases in between. Germline CDR1 reads SGHRS; CDR2 reads YFSETQ. The DNA of the CDR3 is TGCGCCAGCAGCTTGGGAGGGACCCCAGAAGCTTTCTTT. It yields the protein CASSLGGTPEAFF.

About this clonotype: A much larger clone sits a single nucleotide away, making a read error possible. The chain joins TRBV4-2 to TRBJ1-2; D gene uncertain. The CDR3 spans 15 residues. V lost 4 bases and J lost 1, with 13 bases in between. Germline CDR1 LGHNA, CDR2 YNFKEQ. CDR3 nucleotide sequence: TGTGCCAGCAGCCGCACGGAGGCTCATAACTATGGCTACACCTTC. It translates to CASSRTEAHNYGYTF.